This T cell receptor beta chain was sequenced in a study of persistence of HIV-infected CD4 T cells. V trimming: 4 bases; J trimming: 3 bases; junction bases outside the gene matches: 5. This CDR3 is built from 16 residues. Germline CDR1 is LGHNT and CDR2 is FRNRAP. The stimulus was lysate of CMV-infected fibroblasts, 9 to 10 ug/mL. CD40L/CD69 double-negative CD45RO-high memory CD4+ T cells were collected. As regards this clone: Its antigen is undetermined.

The libraries were made with immunoSEQ version 4 in survey mode. Here immunoSEQ multiplex PCR was the method, and the copy in TCRdb shows in-frame clones only, minus some. The sample shows more than 25,000 clones, roughly 78% of them seen only once. This sequence originates from an adult woman with HIV who was CMV-seropositive. The material sequenced was CD4+ T cells sorted from PBMCs after roughly 18-hour stimulation, taken from a patient who received antiretroviral therapy. The V gene is TRBV12-5, the J gene TRBJ2-2; 10 bases are a match to TRBD2. The DNA for the CDR3 is TGTGCTAGTGGTTCCCTAGCGGGGGCCGACACCGGGGAGCTGTTTTTT. It is translated as CASGSLAGADTGELFF.